This entry lists 4 T cell receptor beta chains sequenced from one sample in a study of blood T cell repertoires in COVID-19 (dated by TCRdb to the early 2020s). Libraries were constructed by the immunoSEQ multiplex PCR assay. In its TCRdb copy, this immuneACCESS table keeps in-frame sequences only and misses some clones. Where compared with another copy, unresolved V genes explain less than half of these, and the others have no known cause. In all, the sample holds approximately 120,000 clones, and approximately 85% of those were seen once. The biggest ten clones account for 2.5% to 3.5% of the sample. The sample was peripheral blood. The receptors were sampled from an elderly woman with COVID-19, enrolled during active disease.

The chain carries TRBV11-1 and TRBJ2-5; no clear D. The CDR3 runs to 14 residues. V was trimmed by 3 bases and J by 0 bases, leaving 8 bases between them. Germline loops: CDR1 SGHAT, CDR2 FQDESV (reference sequence). The CDR3 here is CASSLFRYQETQYF. In DNA, the CDR3 is TGTGCCAGCAGCTTGTTCAGGTACCAAGAGACCCAGTACTTC. Together with reference TRBV11-1 and TRBJ2-5, the CDR3 gives the full variable domain: EAEVAQSPRYKITEKSQAVAFWCDPISGHATLYWYRQILGQGPELLVQFQDESVVDDSQLPKDRFSAERLKGVDSTLKIQPAELGDSAMYLCASSLFRYQETQYFGPGTRLLVL.

This chain uses TRBV6-9 with TRBJ1-3; D might be TRBD1 (5 bases). Trimming stripped 8 bases from V and 0 bases from J, with 17 bases between. The CDR3 spans 16 residues. In germline, CDR1 is MNHGY, CDR2 SVAAGI. CDR3 sequence (DNA): TGTGCCAGCGATTGGGAAAGGGGCCGCTCTGGAAACACCATATATTTT. Protein: CASDWERGRSGNTIYF.

The V and J genes are TRBV15 and TRBJ2-1, with 14 bases lining up with TRBD2. The CDR3 has 17 residues. Germline V gene lookup returns CDR1 LNHNV and CDR2 YYDKDF (reference sequence). The ends lost 2 bases at V and 5 bases at J; junction bases unmatched: 5. CDR3 sequence (DNA): TGTGCCACCAGCAGATGGACTAGCGGGGGGTTGCACAATGAGCAGTTCTTC. This gives the protein CATSRWTSGGLHNEQFF.

This chain connects TRBV4-3 to TRBJ2-2, with D possibly being TRBD1 (6 bases). V lost 1 base and J lost 2, with 11 bases in between. Germline values: CDR1 LGHNA, CDR2 YSLEER. The CDR3 has 16 residues. For the CDR3, the DNA is TGCGCCAGCAGCCAAGTTACAGGGATCAACACCGGGGAGCTGTTTTTT. This translates into CASSQVTGINTGELFF.